The sequence of this T cell receptor beta chain was determined in a study of T cell repertoires in cytomegalovirus infection. Study at large: Indications of both CMV infection and matching HLA type were provided by public TCR beta signatures. Points from the study as a whole: CMV-specific TCR beta clonotypes restricted by HLA-C were the ones dominating the ex vivo response.

This CDR3 has 13 residues. The germline CDR1 and CDR2 sequences are SGHTA and FQGNSA. V lost 1 base to trimming and J lost 9 bases; unmatched junction nucleotides: 5. A single record per CDR3 protein comes from TCRdb applying MiXCR to the reads. The repertoire holds around 100,000 distinct CDR3 sequences, with around a tenth as singletons. This clonotype was observed at least ten times. Its antigen is not known. The origin of this receptor is a human donor in good health (CMV status not recorded). Some clones in this sample may be carry-over from other donors' samples. Source material: PBMCs, sequenced either directly or after in vitro stimulation (not recorded which). This chain connects TRBV7-2 to TRBJ2-5; 7 nucleotides align to TRBD2. CDR3 coding DNA: TGTGCCAGCAGCTTAGGCGGGGGAACGGCCCAGTACTTC. Protein sequence: CASSLGGGTAQYF.